One and the same sample provided the 20 T cell receptor beta chains below, sequenced in a study of tumor-infiltrating lymphocytes in primary liver carcinoma. A constant-region primer primed TCR beta cDNA synthesis from 400 to 550 ng of total RNA. Employing slightly modified ARM-PCR, three nested multiplex PCR rounds were run, and these gave rise to the TCR beta libraries. For roughly 11 cycles apiece, the opening two PCR rounds ran with TRBV1-TRBV30 forward primers and a C-beta reverse primer. Each CDR3 protein is one row after TCRdb ran MiXCR on the multiplex PCR reads. The table lists 90,000 to 150,000 distinct CDR3 sequences, 65% of them singletons. Unsorted bulk tissue (roughly 20-31 mg) underwent RNA and DNA co-extraction. The sample taken for sequencing was liver tumor tissue from sampling region 1. Subset given: tumor region T1, superior pole. The receptors originated from a woman aged 55-75 years with primary liver carcinoma and hepatitis B virus infection.

This clonotype ranks as medium-sized. The gene calls are TRBV11-2 and TRBJ2-7; possible D gene TRBD2, 5 bases. The germline V and J ends were trimmed by 3 bases and 6 bases, with 15 bases remaining between them. Germline values: CDR1 SGHAT, CDR2 FQNNGV. The CDR3 covers 14 residues. For the CDR3, the DNA is TGTGCCAGCAGCTTTCAGACACTCCGGGGCGAGCAGTACTTC. This translates into CASSFQTLRGEQYF.

Concerning this clonotype: One junction end disagrees with the germline gene, perhaps due to a read error. This rearrangement joins TRBV12-5 to TRBJ2-1; 9 nucleotides align to TRBD2. The V gene's germline CDR1 is LGHNT and CDR2 FRNRAP. The CDR3 consists of 18 residues. The CDR3 coding sequence is TGTGTTAGTGGATTGGCCCCAACCGGGACTAGCTTGGGGAATGAGCAGTTCTTC. This sequence encodes CVSGLAPTGTSLGNEQFF.

As for this clonotype: The CDR3 does not end in the conserved phenylalanine or tryptophan, so this is likely a read error. The DNA is left out, because the CDR3 cannot be placed on it with certainty; the CDR3 is given as TCRdb lists it. The J gene is TRBJ2-1, the V gene TRBV12-3 or TRBV12-4; the listed D gene, TRBD2, was not tested against the DNA. The CDR3 is 17 amino acids long, termini counted. The CDR3 protein is CASRGGTSGSSYNEQLC.

The chain carries TRBV7-9 and TRBJ2-2, with D possibly matching TRBD2 (5 bases). The ends were cut back, 5 bases at V and 1 base at J, with 14 bases in the middle. Germline V CDR1 and CDR2: SEHNR, FQNEAQ (reference sequence). The CDR3 length is 16 residues. The CDR3 protein is CASSPRHGRNTGELFF. The CDR3, as DNA: TGTGCCAGCAGCCCCAGGCATGGGAGGAACACCGGGGAGCTGTTTTTT.

This sequence joins TRBV6-1 and TRBJ1-6; D is unclear. CDR1 and CDR2 (germline): MNHNS, SASEGT. Trimming removed 3 bases at V and 14 bases at J, with 17 bases between. The CDR3 runs to 14 residues. The DNA of the CDR3 is TGTGCCAGCAGTGATGAAAGGTTCGGAGGGACCCTCCACTTT. It is translated as CASSDERFGGTLHF.

Points on this clonotype: This may come from a read error, since a much larger clone is one base off. J is TRBJ2-5 and V is TRBV12-3 or TRBV12-4; D gene unclear. This CDR3 region has 11 residues. The CDR3 is CSSARQETQYF. As DNA, the CDR3 is TGTTCCAGCGCCCGTCAAGAGACCCAGTACTTC.

Points on this clonotype: Given a much more abundant clone one base away, this may be a read error. The chain has TRBV10-3 and TRBJ2-3; no definite D call. The tail of the sequence fits TRBJ1-5 better, so the J call may be wrong. Germline V lookup: CDR1 ENHRY, CDR2 SYGVKD. This CDR3 is built from 16 residues. CDR3 protein: CAISESVGIGTDTQHF. In nucleotides, the CDR3 is TGTGCCATCAGTGAGTCGGTGGGAATCGGCACAGATACGCAGCATTTT.

The chain recombines TRBV30 with TRBJ2-5, with 9 bases lining up with TRBD2. This CDR3 has 15 amino acids. The V segment lost 4 bases and the J segment 6 bases; nucleotides outside the gene matches: 12. The germline gives CDR1 GTSNPN, CDR2 SVGIG (reference sequence). The CDR3 protein is CAWTRSGLAIQTQYF. The CDR3 coding sequence is TGTGCCTGGACCCGGTCGGGACTAGCCATTCAGACCCAGTACTTC.

This clonotype was detected ten times or more. V usage is TRBV6-1 and J usage is TRBJ1-2; D is unclear. Germline CDR1 reads MNHNS; CDR2 reads SASEGT. The CDR3 contains 15 residues. Trimming took 2 bases from V and 4 from J, leaving 14 bases between them. The CDR3 DNA follows: TGTGCCAGCAGTGAAACGATAGCACCCTCCTATGGCTACACCTTC. This codes for CASSETIAPSYGYTF.

On this clonotype itself: A much larger clone differs from this one at a single base, so this may be a read error. The rearrangement uses TRBV7-9 and TRBJ2-1, with 11 nucleotides matching TRBD2. J was trimmed by 12 bases and V by 5 bases; bases with no gene match: 9. CDR3 length: 14 amino acids. Germline-derived CDR1 and CDR2 are SEHNR and FQNEAQ (reference sequence). The CDR3 nucleotides are TGTGCCAGCAGCCTTCTAGCGGGAGGTCAGGTGCAGTTCTTC. Protein product: CASSLLAGGQVQFF.

As to this clonotype: A junction end diverges from the germline sequence, so it may reflect a read error. The CDR3 region has the DNA TGTGTCAGCAGCTTAGCGCAGGCACAGGAAGCTTTCTTT. This codes for CVSSLAQAQEAFF. The chain has TRBV7-8 and TRBJ1-1; the D is unclear. Per germline, CDR1 SGHVS and CDR2 FQNEAQ. The CDR3 runs 13 residues.

Details on this clonotype: At one end the junction does not follow the germline gene, possibly because of a read error. The chain employs TRBV29-1 and TRBJ2-5, with a weak D call TRBD1 (5 bases). Germline loops: CDR1 SQVTM, CDR2 ANQGSEA. This CDR3 contains 12 residues. The CDR3, as DNA: TGCAGCATTGACGGATCAGGGGAGACCCAGTACTTC. Translation: CSIDGSGETQYF.

This chain links TRBV11-3 with TRBJ2-1; D ambiguous. The length of the CDR3 is 16 residues. The germline V gene has CDR1 SGHNT and CDR2 YENEEA. Trimming removed 7 bases from V and 0 bases from J, with 16 bases in between. CDR3 DNA: TGTGCCAGCAACCTAGAAATCGTGTACTCCTACAATGAGCAGTTCTTC. Translating it yields CASNLEIVYSYNEQFF.

Only a few counts were recorded for this clonotype. It may be a read error: a sequence one base away is much more abundant. The V and J genes are TRBV6-6 and TRBJ2-5; 9 bases align to TRBD1. Germline lookup yields CDR1 MNHNY and CDR2 SVGAGI (reference sequence). CDR3 length: 14 residues. This CDR3 is CASSMDRGREAQYF. Written as DNA, the CDR3 is TGTGCCAGCAGCATGGACAGGGGTAGAGAGGCCCAGTACTTC.

Notes on this clonotype: Germline is not matched at one junction end, which may reflect a read error. This chain uses TRBV11-2 with TRBJ2-7; D perhaps matches TRBD1 (5 bases). The CDR3 runs 15 residues. Germline CDR1 and CDR2: SGHAT and FQNNGV. The CDR3 loop is CASSSWGRAADEQYF. CDR3 in DNA: TGTGCTAGCAGTTCTTGGGGCAGGGCGGCCGACGAGCAGTACTTC.

To note about this clonotype: Because it lacks the conserved phenylalanine or tryptophan at the end, this CDR3 is likely a read error. This sequence joins TRBV29-1 and TRBJ2-1; D uncertain. The CDR3 is 12 amino acids. Germline values: CDR1 SQVTM, CDR2 ANQGSEA. V was clipped by 1 base and J by 7 bases, with 8 bases between them. This chain's CDR3 is CSVEGSWNEQFL. The CDR3 DNA reads TGCAGCGTTGAAGGGTCGTGGAATGAGCAGTTCCTC.

Concerning this clonotype itself: A much larger clone is a single base away; this may be a read error. V usage is TRBV6-1 and J usage is TRBJ1-1; no clear D gene. Germline V gene lookup returns CDR1 MNHNS and CDR2 SASEGT. The CDR3 has 13 amino acids. Trimming stripped 7 bases from V and 0 bases from J, with 9 bases between. CDR3 in DNA: TGTGCCAGCACTCTAATAATGAACACTGAAGCTTTCTTT. Protein sequence: CASTLIMNTEAFF.

Concerning this clonotype itself: This may come from a read error, since a much larger clone is one base off. The chain links TRBV5-5 to TRBJ2-7; TRBD1 agrees at 9 bases. CDR3 length equals 17 residues. Per germline, CDR1 SGHKS and CDR2 YYEKEE (reference sequence). Trimming took 4 bases from V and 6 from J; bases not matched to a gene: 17. The CDR3 DNA sequence: TGTGCCAGCAGCAAGGCAGGGGGGACAGGGAAAGAACGCGAGCAGTACTTC. Its translation: CASSKAGGTGKEREQYF.

This clonotype has ten or more counts. The chain employs TRBV11-1 and TRBJ2-7; 8 bases match TRBD1. CDR3 length: 14 residues. The V gene end was trimmed by 4 bases and the J gene end by 3 bases; junction bases not matched to a gene: 5. Germline V lookup: CDR1 SGHAT, CDR2 FQDESV (reference sequence). In nucleotides, the CDR3 is TGTGCCAGCAGCTATACAGGGGGAAGCTACGAGCAGTACTTC. It encodes CASSYTGGSYEQYF.

This clonotype was seen repeatedly, ten times or more. The V call is TRBV10-3, the J call TRBJ1-2; D is possibly TRBD1 (5 bases). This CDR3 region has 14 residues. Germline V CDR1 and CDR2: ENHRY, SYGVKD. Deletions cut 0 bases from V and 8 bases from J, with 13 bases between. CDR3: CAISESGGVGGYTF. The CDR3 DNA reads TGTGCCATCAGTGAGTCGGGAGGGGTAGGAGGCTACACCTTC.